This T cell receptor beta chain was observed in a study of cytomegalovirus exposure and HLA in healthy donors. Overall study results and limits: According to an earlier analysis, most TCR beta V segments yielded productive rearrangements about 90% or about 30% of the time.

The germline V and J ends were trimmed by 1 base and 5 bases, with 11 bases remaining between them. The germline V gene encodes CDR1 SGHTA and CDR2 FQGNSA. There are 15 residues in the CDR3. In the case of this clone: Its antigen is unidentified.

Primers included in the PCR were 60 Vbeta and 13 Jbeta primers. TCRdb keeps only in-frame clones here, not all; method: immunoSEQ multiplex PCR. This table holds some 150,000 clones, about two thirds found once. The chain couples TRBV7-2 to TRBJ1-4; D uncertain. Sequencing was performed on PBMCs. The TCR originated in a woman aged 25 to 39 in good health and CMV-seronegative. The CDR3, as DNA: TGTGCCAGCAGCTTAGGGGTAGGAGGAAATGAAAAACTGTTTTTT. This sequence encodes CASSLGVGGNEKLFF.